This TCR beta chain emerged from a study of cytomegalovirus exposure and HLA in healthy donors. The study, taken as a whole, reports: Later, an analysis showed that TCR beta chains associated with HLA were more clonally expanded than others that were equally common. HLA-A and HLA-B allele assignments for most subjects were reportedly predicted accurately using TCR beta sequences. Roughly uniform sequencing depth across donors was assumed, possibly incorrectly.

Looked up from germline, CDR1 is MNHNY and CDR2 is SVGAGI (reference sequence). This CDR3 contains 14 residues. PCR used 60 Vbeta primers and 13 Jbeta primers. Here immunoSEQ multiplex PCR was the method, and the copy in TCRdb shows in-frame clones only, minus some. The sample holds 120,000 or so clones, almost 85% seen once. About this clone: Its antigen is not identified. A junction boundary mismatches the germline segment, possibly from a read error.

The sequenced sample consisted of PBMCs. The sequence was collected from a young woman in good health and CMV-seronegative. The J gene is TRBJ1-2, the V gene TRBV6-6; 8 positions agree with TRBD1. The CDR3 nucleotides read TGTGCCAGCAGTGACTCAACAGGGGGCTATGGCTACACCTTC. Amino acids: CASSDSTGGYGYTF.